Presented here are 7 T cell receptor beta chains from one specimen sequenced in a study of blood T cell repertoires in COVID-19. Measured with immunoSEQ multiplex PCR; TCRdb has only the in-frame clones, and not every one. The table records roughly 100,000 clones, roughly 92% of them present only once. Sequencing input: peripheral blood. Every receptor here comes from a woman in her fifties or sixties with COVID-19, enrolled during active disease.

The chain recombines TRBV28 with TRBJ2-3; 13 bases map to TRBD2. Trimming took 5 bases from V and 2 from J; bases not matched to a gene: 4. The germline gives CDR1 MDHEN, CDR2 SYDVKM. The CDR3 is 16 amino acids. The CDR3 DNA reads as TGTGCCAGCAGTCGGACTAGCGGGGGATACACAGATACGCAGTATTTT. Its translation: CASSRTSGGYTDTQYF.

CDR3 protein: CASSPPGGAWGTEAFF. The CDR3 region has the DNA TGTGCCAGCAGCCCCCCAGGGGGTGCCTGGGGCACTGAAGCTTTCTTT. The gene calls are TRBV3-1 (or the pseudogene TRBV3-2) and TRBJ1-1; TRBD1 matches at 7 bases. The CDR3 runs to 16 residues. Germline CDR1 LGHDT, CDR2 YNNKEL (reference sequence). V trimming: 4 bases; J trimming: 4 bases; junction bases outside the gene matches: 12.

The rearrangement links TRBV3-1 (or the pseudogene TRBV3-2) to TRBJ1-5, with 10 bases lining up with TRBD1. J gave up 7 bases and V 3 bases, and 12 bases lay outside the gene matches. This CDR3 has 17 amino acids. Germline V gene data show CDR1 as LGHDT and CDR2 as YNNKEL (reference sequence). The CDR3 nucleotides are TGTGCCAGCAGCCAGCTCCAATTGGACAGGGGGGGGCAGCCCCAGCATTTT. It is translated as CASSQLQLDRGGQPQHF.

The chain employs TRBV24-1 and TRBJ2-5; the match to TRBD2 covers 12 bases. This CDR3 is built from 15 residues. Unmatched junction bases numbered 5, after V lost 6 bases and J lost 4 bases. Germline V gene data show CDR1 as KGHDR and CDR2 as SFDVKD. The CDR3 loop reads CATSLSSGGGETQYF. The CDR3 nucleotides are TGTGCCACCAGTTTATCTAGCGGGGGGGGAGAGACCCAGTACTTC.

The CDR3 spells CASSEAGLGPGELFF. CDR3 nucleotide sequence: TGTGCCAGCAGTGAAGCGGGACTGGGACCCGGGGAGCTGTTTTTT. V is TRBV6-1 and J is TRBJ2-2; maybe TRBD2 (6 bases). Between the trimmed V and J ends, which lost 0 bases and 6 bases, there was a span of 11 bases. The length of the CDR3 is 15 residues. The V gene's germline CDR1 is MNHNS and CDR2 SASEGT.

CDR3 region: CASSLAHRSGTEAFF. The DNA for the CDR3 is TGTGCCAGCAGCTTAGCGCACCGGTCGGGCACTGAAGCTTTCTTT. The chain carries TRBV7-8 and TRBJ1-1; D unclear. Trimming cost V 0 bases and J 4 bases, with 12 bases left between them. This CDR3 comprises 15 residues. Germline CDR1 and CDR2: SGHVS and FQNEAQ.

The CDR3 nucleotides are TGTGCCTGGAGTAGGTCGGCGGGCGGCAATGAGCAGTTCTTC. Translated, it gives CAWSRSAGGNEQFF. The chain joins TRBV30 to TRBJ2-1, with a tentative D call TRBD2 (5 bases). CDR1 is GTSNPN, CDR2 SVGIG, per germline (reference sequence). This CDR3 has 14 residues. The V and J ends lost 2 bases and 6 bases respectively, with 14 bases between them.